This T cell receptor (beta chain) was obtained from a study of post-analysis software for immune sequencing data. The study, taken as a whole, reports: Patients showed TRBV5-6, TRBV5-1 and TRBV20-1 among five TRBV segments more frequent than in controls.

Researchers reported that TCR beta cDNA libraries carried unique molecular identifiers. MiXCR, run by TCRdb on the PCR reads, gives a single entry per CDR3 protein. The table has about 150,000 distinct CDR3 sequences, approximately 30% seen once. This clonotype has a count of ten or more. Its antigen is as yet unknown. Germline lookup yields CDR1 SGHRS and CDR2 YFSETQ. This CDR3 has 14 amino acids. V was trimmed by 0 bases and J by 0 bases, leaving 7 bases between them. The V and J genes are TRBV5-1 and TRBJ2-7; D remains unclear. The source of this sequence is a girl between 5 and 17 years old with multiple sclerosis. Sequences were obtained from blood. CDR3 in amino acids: CASSLGHSSYEQYF. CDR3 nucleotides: TGCGCCAGCAGCTTGGGGCATAGCTCCTACGAGCAGTACTTC.